The sequence of this T cell receptor (beta chain) was determined in a study of chemoradiotherapy in HPV16-positive cancers (dated by TCRdb to about 2022). For the study in its entirety: Using functional T-cell assays on cells from two HPV16-positive patients, the researchers defined candidate HPV-specific T-cell clones and common TCR motifs. Next, the candidate HPV-specific TCRs and motifs were followed in TCR repertoires from fewer than 100 patients with HPV-related cancers. Whether T-cell immunity against the HPV oncoproteins E6 and E7 changes during chemoradiotherapy and whether survival is affected by this immunity were examined in the study. Study-wide conclusions, independent of this receptor: The functional definition of HPV-specific T cells came from only a couple of HPV16-positive patients, and the survival association was reported for HPV16-positive patients. Improved recurrence-free survival in HPV16-positive patients was associated with expansion of HPV-responsive T cells during chemoradiotherapy. Expansion of candidate HPV-specific clones and E7-related TCR motifs was observed in the tumor microenvironment during treatment, whereas no such expansion was observed for non-HPV-specific T cells.

The library relied on the immunoSEQ multiplex PCR assay. Imported from immuneACCESS, the table was reduced by TCRdb to in-frame sequences with V and J called. These copies leave out some clones; in studies compared against another copy, an unresolved V gene accounts for under half, and the cause of the remainder is not known. For this sample there are 2,500 to 3,500 clones; around 81% appear just once. 16% of the sample belongs to the ten largest clones. Taken from the germline V gene (reference sequence), the CDR1 and CDR2 loops are LNHDA and SQIVND. The CDR3, from cysteine to phenylalanine, totals 16 residues. Just the 48-base CDR3 DNA is kept, in frame starting at base 1. V ends up 5 bases short and J 3 bases short, with an unmatched junction base count of 9. Repertoires were sampled multiple times during chemoradiotherapy, which allowed clonal expansion in the tumor microenvironment to be followed.

About this clone itself: The clone's antigen remains unknown. There are no base qualities to consult, and no much larger clone falls within one base.

The receptor chain draws on TRBV19 and TRBJ2-2; 7 bases in the middle match TRBD1. This receptor was obtained from a human donor with HPV-associated anogenital cancer. The sample consisted of tumor tissue, taken from a patient who underwent chemoradiotherapy. This receptor carries the CDR3 CASSERRGHDTGELFF. The DNA sequence is given as TGTGCCAGTAGTGAGAGAAGGGGGCATGACACCGGGGAGCTGTTTTTT.